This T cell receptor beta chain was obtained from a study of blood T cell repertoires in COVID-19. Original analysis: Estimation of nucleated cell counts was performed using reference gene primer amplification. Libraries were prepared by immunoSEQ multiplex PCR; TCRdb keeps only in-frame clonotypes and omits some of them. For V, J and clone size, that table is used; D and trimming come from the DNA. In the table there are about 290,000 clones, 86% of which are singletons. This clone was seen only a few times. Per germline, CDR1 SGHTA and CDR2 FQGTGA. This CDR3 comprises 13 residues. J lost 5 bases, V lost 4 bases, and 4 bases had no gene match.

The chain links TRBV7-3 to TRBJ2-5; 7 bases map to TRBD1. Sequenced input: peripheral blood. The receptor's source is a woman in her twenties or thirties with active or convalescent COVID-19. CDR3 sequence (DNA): TGTGCCAGCAGCTCGACAGGGAAGGAGACCCAGTACTTC. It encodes CASSSTGKETQYF.